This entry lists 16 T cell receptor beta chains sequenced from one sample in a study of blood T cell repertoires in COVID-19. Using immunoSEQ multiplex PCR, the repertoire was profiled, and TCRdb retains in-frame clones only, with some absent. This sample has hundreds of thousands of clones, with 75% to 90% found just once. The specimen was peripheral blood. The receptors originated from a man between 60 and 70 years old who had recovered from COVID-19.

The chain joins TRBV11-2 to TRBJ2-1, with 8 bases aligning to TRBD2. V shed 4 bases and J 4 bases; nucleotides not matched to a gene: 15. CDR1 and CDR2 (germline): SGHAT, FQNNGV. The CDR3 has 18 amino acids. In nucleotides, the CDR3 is TGTGCCAGCAGCTCCTATAGCGGGACTAGGTACCCTTACAATGAGCAGTTCTTC. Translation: CASSSYSGTRYPYNEQFF.

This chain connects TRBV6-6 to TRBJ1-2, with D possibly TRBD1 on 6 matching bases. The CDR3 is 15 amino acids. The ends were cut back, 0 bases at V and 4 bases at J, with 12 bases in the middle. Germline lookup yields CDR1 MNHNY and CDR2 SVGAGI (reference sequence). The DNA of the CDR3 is TGTGCCAGCAGTTACTCGTACGACAGGAGCTATGGCTACACCTTC. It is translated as CASSYSYDRSYGYTF.

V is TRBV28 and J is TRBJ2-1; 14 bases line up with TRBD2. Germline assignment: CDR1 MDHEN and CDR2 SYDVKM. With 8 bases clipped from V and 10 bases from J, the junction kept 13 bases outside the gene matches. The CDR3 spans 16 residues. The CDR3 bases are TGTGCCAGCTTGAGAGCCGGGACTAGCGGGAGAGGCGAGCAGTTCTTC. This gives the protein CASLRAGTSGRGEQFF.

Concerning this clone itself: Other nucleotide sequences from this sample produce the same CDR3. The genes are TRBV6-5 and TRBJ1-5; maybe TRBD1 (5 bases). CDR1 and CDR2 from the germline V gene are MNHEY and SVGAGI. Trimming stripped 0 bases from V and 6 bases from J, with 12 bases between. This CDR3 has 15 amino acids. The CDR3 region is CASSYSLGAGQPQHF. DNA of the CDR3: TGTGCCAGCAGTTACTCGTTAGGGGCCGGTCAGCCCCAGCATTTT.

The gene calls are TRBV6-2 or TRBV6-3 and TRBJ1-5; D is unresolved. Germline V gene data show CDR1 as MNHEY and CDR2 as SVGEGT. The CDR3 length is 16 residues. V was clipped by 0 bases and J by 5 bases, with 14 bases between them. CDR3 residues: CASSYSAGSRYQPQHF. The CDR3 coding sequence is TGTGCCAGCAGTTACTCGGCGGGGTCTAGATATCAGCCCCAGCATTTT.

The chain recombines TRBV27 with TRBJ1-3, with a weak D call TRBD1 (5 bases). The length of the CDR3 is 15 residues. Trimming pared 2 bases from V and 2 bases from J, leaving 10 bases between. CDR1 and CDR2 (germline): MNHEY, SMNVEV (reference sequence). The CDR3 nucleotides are TGTGCCAGCAGTTTACAGGGTCGTCCTGGAAACACCATATATTTT. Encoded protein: CASSLQGRPGNTIYF.

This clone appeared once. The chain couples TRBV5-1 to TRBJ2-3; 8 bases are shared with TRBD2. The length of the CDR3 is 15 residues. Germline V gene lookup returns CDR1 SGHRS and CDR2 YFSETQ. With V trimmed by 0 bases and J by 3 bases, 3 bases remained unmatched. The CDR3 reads CASSLDRGGTDTQYF. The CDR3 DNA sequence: TGCGCCAGCAGCTTGGACCGGGGGGGTACAGATACGCAGTATTTT.

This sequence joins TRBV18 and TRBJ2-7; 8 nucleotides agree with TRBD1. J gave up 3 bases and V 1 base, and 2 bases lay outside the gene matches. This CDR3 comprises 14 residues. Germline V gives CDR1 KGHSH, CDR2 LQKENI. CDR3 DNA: TGTGCCAGCTCACCACTGGGACAGGACTACGAGCAGTACTTC. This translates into CASSPLGQDYEQYF.

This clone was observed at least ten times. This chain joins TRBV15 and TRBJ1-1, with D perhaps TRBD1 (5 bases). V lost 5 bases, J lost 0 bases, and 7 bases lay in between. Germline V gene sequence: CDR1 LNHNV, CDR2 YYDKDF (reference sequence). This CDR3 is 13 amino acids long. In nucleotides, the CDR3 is TGTGCCACCAGCTTGACAGTGAACACTGAAGCTTTCTTT. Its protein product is CATSLTVNTEAFF.

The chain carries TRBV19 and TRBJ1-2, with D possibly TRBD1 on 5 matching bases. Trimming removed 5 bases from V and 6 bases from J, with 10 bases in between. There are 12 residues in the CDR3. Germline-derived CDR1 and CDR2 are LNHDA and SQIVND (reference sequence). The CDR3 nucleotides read TGTGCCAGTAGTCGCGGGGCTAATGGCTACACCTTC. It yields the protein CASSRGANGYTF.

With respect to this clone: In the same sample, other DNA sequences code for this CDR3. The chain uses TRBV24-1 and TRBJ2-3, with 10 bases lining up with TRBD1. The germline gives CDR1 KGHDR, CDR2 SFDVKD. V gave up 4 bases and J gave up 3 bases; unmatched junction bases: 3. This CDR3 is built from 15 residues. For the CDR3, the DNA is TGTGCCACCAGTGACCCGGGACAGGGGACAGATACGCAGTATTTT. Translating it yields CATSDPGQGTDTQYF.

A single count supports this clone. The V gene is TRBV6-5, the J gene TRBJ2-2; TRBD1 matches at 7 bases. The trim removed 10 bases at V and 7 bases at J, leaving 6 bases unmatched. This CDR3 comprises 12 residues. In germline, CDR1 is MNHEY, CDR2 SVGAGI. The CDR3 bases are TGTGCCACAAAATACAGGGGCGGGGAGCTGTTTTTT. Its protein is CATKYRGGELFF.

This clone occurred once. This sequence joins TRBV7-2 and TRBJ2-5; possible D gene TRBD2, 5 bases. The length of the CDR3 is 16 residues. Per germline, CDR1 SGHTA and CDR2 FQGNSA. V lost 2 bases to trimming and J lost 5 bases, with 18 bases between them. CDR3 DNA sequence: TGTGCCAGCAGCTTATCGTGGGGTAGAGGGCGGGAGACCCAGTACTTC. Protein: CASSLSWGRGRETQYF.

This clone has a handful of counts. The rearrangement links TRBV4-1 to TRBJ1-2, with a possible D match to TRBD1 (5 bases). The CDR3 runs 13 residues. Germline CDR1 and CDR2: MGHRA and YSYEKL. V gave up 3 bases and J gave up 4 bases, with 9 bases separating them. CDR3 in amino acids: CASSQQGSYGYTF. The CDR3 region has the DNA TGCGCCAGCAGCCAGCAGGGTTCCTATGGCTACACCTTC.

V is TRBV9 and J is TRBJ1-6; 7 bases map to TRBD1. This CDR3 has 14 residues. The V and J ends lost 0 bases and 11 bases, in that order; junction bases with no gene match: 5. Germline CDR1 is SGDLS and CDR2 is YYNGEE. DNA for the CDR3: TGTGCCAGCAGCGTAGAGGGGGCGACGGCACCCCTCCACTTT. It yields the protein CASSVEGATAPLHF.

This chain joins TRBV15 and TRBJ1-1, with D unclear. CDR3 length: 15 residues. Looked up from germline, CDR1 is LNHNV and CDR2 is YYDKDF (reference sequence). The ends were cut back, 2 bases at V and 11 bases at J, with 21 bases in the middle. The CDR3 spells CATSRSKEPGDGAFF. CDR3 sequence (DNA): TGTGCCACCAGCAGATCAAAGGAACCGGGTGACGGGGCTTTCTTT.